This passage covers 30 T cell receptor beta chains from one sample sequenced in a study of T cells expressing NK-cell markers. No DNA is given; TCRdb re-called the 5' RACE reads and lists each CDR3 protein once. The listing contains about 120,000 distinct CDR3 sequences. Specimen: blood T cells: a sorted CD56 or NKG2C T cell subset, CD4+ or CD8+ T cells, or bulk PBMC T cells (not recorded which). The receptors originated from a woman between 18 and 70 years old in good health.

CDR3 residues: CASSGGLAGPGGVAQYF. The chain joins TRBV12-3 or TRBV12-4 to TRBJ2-5; lacking DNA, the TRBD2 call made by TCRdb goes unchecked. The CDR3 loop spans 17 amino acids.

The V gene is TRBV7-9, the J gene TRBJ2-1. CDR3 length equals 11 residues. Germline V lookup: CDR1 SEHNR, CDR2 FQNEAQ (reference sequence). The CDR3: CASNLGDEQFF.

This sequence joins TRBV25-1 and TRBJ2-1; TCRdb's assignment of TRBD1 cannot be checked, as there is no DNA. Germline loops: CDR1 MGHDK, CDR2 SYGVNS. This CDR3 is built from 14 residues. The chain's CDR3 is CASSESGWLNEQFF. Supplemented by reference TRBV25-1 and TRBJ2-1, the full variable domain reads EADIYQTPRYLVIGTGKKITLECSQTMGHDKMYWYQQDPGMELHLIHYSYGVNSTEKGDLSSESTVSRIRTEHFPLTLESARPSHTSQYLCASSESGWLNEQFFGPGTRLTVL.

The rearrangement uses TRBV7-3 and TRBJ1-4; TCRdb's D gene call, TRBD1, goes unchecked for lack of DNA. Germline CDR1 reads SGHTA; CDR2 reads FQGTGA. This CDR3 is built from 14 residues. The CDR3 region is CASSPGQFGEKLFF.

The V gene is TRBV3-1, the J gene TRBJ2-1; the D call of TRBD2 rests on TCRdb alone, since no DNA is present to check it. CDR3 length: 18 residues. Germline lookup yields CDR1 LGHDT and CDR2 YNNKEL (reference sequence). The CDR3: CASSPRLAGGPQGNEQFF.

The J gene is TRBJ2-1, the V gene TRBV5-4; TCRdb calls TRBD2, which cannot be checked without DNA. The CDR3 totals 15 residues. The V gene's germline CDR1 is SGHNT and CDR2 YYREEE (reference sequence). CDR3 sequence: CASSVGLADYNEQFF.

The CDR3 region is CSAPVDLSHYNEQFF. The chain recombines TRBV20-1 with TRBJ2-1. The germline CDR1 and CDR2 sequences are DFQATT and SNEGSKA (reference sequence). The CDR3 runs 15 residues.

This chain's CDR3 is CASSLWLAAYNEQFF. The chain carries TRBV13 and TRBJ2-1; there is no DNA to check the TCRdb D call of TRBD2. CDR1 PRHDT and CDR2 FYEKMQ come from the germline V gene (reference sequence). The CDR3 loop spans 15 amino acids.

The chain employs TRBV7-3 and TRBJ2-1; TCRdb calls TRBD1, which cannot be checked without DNA. The CDR3 sequence is 13 residues long. Germline CDR1 and CDR2: SGHTA and FQGTGA. CDR3 loop: CASSLVSPGEQFF.

The rearrangement links TRBV15 to TRBJ2-1. This CDR3 spans 13 amino acids. Germline CDR1 LNHNV, CDR2 YYDKDF (reference sequence). CDR3 protein: CATSRDTVNEQFF.

The V and J genes are TRBV27 and TRBJ2-2; TCRdb reports TRBD2, a call that lacks DNA to check it against. Germline CDR1 MNHEY, CDR2 SMNVEV (reference sequence). The CDR3 runs 16 residues. The CDR3 loop reads CASSLTSGRVTGELFF.

The chain links TRBV18 to TRBJ1-5; TCRdb reports TRBD1, a call that lacks DNA to check it against. From germline, CDR1 is KGHSH and CDR2 LQKENI. This CDR3 region has 16 residues. This CDR3 is CASSPPGTGQDQPQHF.

The J gene is TRBJ1-5, the V gene TRBV12-3 or TRBV12-4; TCRdb's assignment of TRBD1 cannot be checked, as there is no DNA. CDR3 length: 14 residues. CDR3 amino acids: CASSLGGQVQPQHF.

V and J are TRBV19 and TRBJ2-5. CDR1 is LNHDA and CDR2 is SQIVND in the germline V gene (reference sequence). The CDR3 length is 13 residues. CDR3 loop: CASSLGPFETQYF.

CDR3 loop: CSPKEVAGAVYNEQFF. This sequence joins TRBV29-1 and TRBJ2-1; TCRdb selects TRBD2, and the lack of DNA leaves this call unchecked. The CDR3 covers 16 residues. Germline-derived CDR1 and CDR2 are SQVTM and ANQGSEA.

The chain links TRBV7-8 to TRBJ2-1; TCRdb selects TRBD1, and the lack of DNA leaves this call unchecked. The CDR3 consists of 18 residues. The germline V gene encodes CDR1 SGHVS and CDR2 FQNEAQ. This CDR3 reads CASSLGGLGTGSYNEQFF.

The chain employs TRBV6-1 and TRBJ2-5; TCRdb returns TRBD1, unconfirmable since there is no DNA. Germline CDR1 MNHNS, CDR2 SASEGT. This CDR3 comprises 15 residues. This CDR3 reads CASSSQGAVQETQYF.

The chain combines TRBV4-1 with TRBJ1-1. The CDR3 consists of 14 residues. The germline CDR1 and CDR2 sequences are MGHRA and YSYEKL. The CDR3 is CASSQGISNTEAFF.

The gene calls are TRBV12-3 or TRBV12-4 and TRBJ2-3; TCRdb designates TRBD1, a call that cannot be tested without DNA. The CDR3 contains 14 residues. The chain's CDR3 is CASGGVSSTDTQYF.

The chain has TRBV5-4 and TRBJ1-3; TCRdb designates TRBD1, a call that cannot be tested without DNA. Looked up from germline, CDR1 is SGHNT and CDR2 is YYREEE (reference sequence). The CDR3 extends over 16 amino acids. Here the CDR3 reads CASSRTTGSGGNTIYF.

The CDR3 region is CASSHRESQETQYF. V usage is TRBV5-6 and J usage is TRBJ2-5; TCRdb gives TRBD1 as the D gene, but with no DNA this cannot be confirmed. Germline V gene data show CDR1 as SGHDT and CDR2 as YYEEEE. The CDR3 runs 14 residues.

The chain couples TRBV6-1 to TRBJ2-4; TCRdb picks TRBD1, but there is no DNA to check that call. The CDR3 loop spans 15 amino acids. The germline gives CDR1 MNHNS, CDR2 SASEGT. CDR3 residues: CASMERGRLVDIQYF.

The chain has TRBV6-8 and TRBJ1-2. Germline V gene lookup returns CDR1 MNHGY and CDR2 SAAAGT. This CDR3 comprises 12 residues. CDR3 protein: CVVRGPVSGYTF.

The chain employs TRBV19 and TRBJ2-5. CDR1 and CDR2 (germline): LNHDA, SQIVND (reference sequence). CDR3 length: 13 residues. The CDR3 protein is CASSIGPSETQYF.

The gene calls are TRBV29-1 and TRBJ2-4. Germline V gene lookup returns CDR1 SQVTM and CDR2 ANQGSEA. This CDR3 is 14 amino acids long. Here the CDR3 reads CSVEDLSGLNIQYF. The entire variable domain, with the rest obtained from reference TRBV29-1 and TRBJ2-4, is as follows: SAVISQKPSRDICQRGTSLTIQCQVDSQVTMMFWYRQQPGQSLTLIATANQGSEATYESGFVIDKFPISRPNLTFSTLTVSNMSPEDSSIYLCSVEDLSGLNIQYFGAGTRLSVL.

The CDR3 region is CASGRGPQETQYF. The V gene is TRBV7-7, the J gene TRBJ2-5; TCRdb proposes TRBD1, but this gene call is untestable without DNA. The CDR3 extends over 13 amino acids. Per the germline V gene, CDR1 is SSHAT and CDR2 is FNYEAQ (reference sequence).

The gene calls are TRBV10-3 and TRBJ2-1; TCRdb designates TRBD2, a call that cannot be tested without DNA. CDR3 length equals 15 residues. Germline CDR1 is ENHRY and CDR2 is SYGVKD. CDR3 in amino acids: CAIGGPSGFLNEQFF.

This sequence joins TRBV28 and TRBJ2-1; TCRdb's assignment of TRBD1 cannot be checked, as there is no DNA. The CDR3 is 13 amino acids. The germline V gene encodes CDR1 MDHEN and CDR2 SYDVKM. This CDR3 reads CASSWDSRHEQFF.

V gene TRBV4-1 combines with J gene TRBJ2-5; TCRdb gives TRBD1 as the D gene, but with no DNA this cannot be confirmed. The CDR3 contains 16 residues. Germline V lookup: CDR1 MGHRA, CDR2 YSYEKL. The CDR3 spells CASSQEDGTLKETQYF.

V usage is TRBV24-1 and J usage is TRBJ2-1; with no DNA, the TCRdb D assignment of TRBD2 cannot be verified. This CDR3 contains 17 residues. In germline, CDR1 is KGHDR, CDR2 SFDVKD. CDR3 in amino acids: CATSDQSGGASHNEQFF.